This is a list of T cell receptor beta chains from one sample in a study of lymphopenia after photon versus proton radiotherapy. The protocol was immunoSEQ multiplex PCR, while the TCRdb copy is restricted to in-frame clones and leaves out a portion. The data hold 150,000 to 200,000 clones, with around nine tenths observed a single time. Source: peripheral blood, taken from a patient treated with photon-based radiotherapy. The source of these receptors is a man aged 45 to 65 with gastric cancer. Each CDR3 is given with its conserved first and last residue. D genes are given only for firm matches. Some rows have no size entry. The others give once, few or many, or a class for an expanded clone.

CDR3: CASSLWTQETQYF; DNA: TGTGCCAGCAGCTTATGGACACAAGAGACCCAGTACTTC; V: TRBV11-3; size: NA; J: TRBJ2-5; D: NA
CDR3: CASSLAGTGYDEQFF; DNA: TGTGCCAGCAGCCTTGCCGGGACAGGGTACGATGAGCAGTTCTTC; V: TRBV16; size: NA; J: TRBJ2-1; D: TRBD1
CDR3: CAGSELAGYEQYF; DNA: TGTGCCGGCAGTGAACTAGCGGGCTACGAGCAGTACTTC; V: TRBV25-1; size: NA; J: TRBJ2-7; D: TRBD2
CDR3: CASSPRQTADTQYF; DNA: TGTGCCAGCTCACCACGACAGACGGCAGATACGCAGTATTTT; V: TRBV18; size: NA; J: TRBJ2-3; D: NA
CDR3: CASSDRDSGQPQHF; DNA: TGTGCCAGCAGCGACAGGGATTCTGGTCAGCCCCAGCATTTT; V: TRBV2; size: few; J: TRBJ1-5; D: TRBD1
CDR3: CASSLGGRAEETQYF; DNA: TGTGCCAGCAGCTTAGGCGGGAGGGCCGAGGAGACCCAGTACTTC; V: TRBV7-3; size: NA; J: TRBJ2-5; D: TRBD2
CDR3: CASSPDSYGQPQHF; DNA: TGTGCCAGCTCACCAGACAGTTATGGTCAGCCCCAGCATTTT; V: TRBV18; size: NA; J: TRBJ1-5; D: NA
CDR3: CASSLQGQGAYEQYF; DNA: TGCGCCAGCAGCCTACAGGGACAGGGAGCCTACGAGCAGTACTTC; V: TRBV5-1; size: once; J: TRBJ2-7; D: TRBD1
CDR3: CASSIQAEEAFF; DNA: TGTGCCAGTAGTATTCAGGCGGAAGAAGCTTTCTTT; V: TRBV19; size: NA; J: TRBJ1-1; D: NA
CDR3: CASSLSGRNGEQFF; DNA: TGCGCCAGCAGCTTGAGCGGGAGAAACGGTGAGCAGTTCTTC; V: TRBV5-1; size: NA; J: TRBJ2-1; D: TRBD2
CDR3: CASSPTGATFIEQYF; DNA: TGTGCCAGCAGCCCGACAGGGGCCACCTTCATCGAGCAGTACTTC; V: TRBV9; size: NA; J: TRBJ2-7; D: TRBD1
CDR3: CAWRTVNEQFF; DNA: TGTGCCTGGAGGACAGTAAACGAGCAGTTCTTC; V: TRBV30; size: once; J: TRBJ2-1; D: NA
CDR3: CASSENSGRAETQYF; DNA: TGTGCCAGCAGTGAGAATAGCGGGAGGGCAGAGACCCAGTACTTC; V: TRBV25-1; size: NA; J: TRBJ2-5; D: TRBD2
CDR3: CASSPLQSSGNTIYF; DNA: TGTGCCAGCTCACCACTCCAGAGCTCTGGAAACACCATATATTTT; V: TRBV18; size: NA; J: TRBJ1-3; D: NA
CDR3: CAWVAGPGSYNEQFF; DNA: TGTGCCTGGGTAGCGGGCCCGGGCTCCTACAATGAGCAGTTCTTC; V: TRBV30; size: NA; J: TRBJ2-1; D: TRBD2
CDR3: CASSTSGSFNEQFF; DNA: TGTGCCAGCAGCACTAGCGGGAGCTTCAATGAGCAGTTCTTC; V: TRBV6-1; size: NA; J: TRBJ2-1; D: TRBD2
CDR3: CASTLTSGNGNEQFF; DNA: TGTGCCAGCACCTTGACTAGCGGCAATGGGAATGAGCAGTTCTTC; V: TRBV7-2; size: NA; J: TRBJ2-1; D: TRBD2
CDR3: CASSCPGLLTGELFF; DNA: TGTGCCAGCAGTTGTCCGGGACTCCTCACCGGGGAGCTGTTTTTT; V: TRBV6-7; size: NA; J: TRBJ2-2; D: NA
CDR3: CASSQAGAGGTGELFF; DNA: TGCGCCAGCAGCCAGGCCGGGGCAGGGGGCACCGGGGAGCTGTTTTTT; V: TRBV4-1; size: NA; J: TRBJ2-2; D: TRBD1
CDR3: CAWSRARPPYEQYF; DNA: TGTGCCTGGAGTAGGGCGCGGCCCCCCTACGAGCAGTACTTC; V: TRBV30; size: NA; J: TRBJ2-7; D: NA
CDR3: CASSLTSATGELFF; DNA: TGTGCCAGCAGCCTGACTAGCGCCACCGGGGAGCTGTTTTTT; V: TRBV5-6; size: NA; J: TRBJ2-2; D: TRBD2
CDR3: CASTDQSGNTIYF; DNA: TGTGCCAGCACTGACCAGTCTGGAAACACCATATATTTT; V: TRBV6-6; size: few; J: TRBJ1-3; D: NA
CDR3: CASRSGTSGETQYF; DNA: TGTGCCAGTAGATCTGGGACTAGCGGAGAGACCCAGTACTTC; V: TRBV19; size: NA; J: TRBJ2-5; D: TRBD2
CDR3: CASSLTLGQGFGNTIYF; DNA: TGTGCCAGCAGCTTGACTCTAGGACAGGGCTTTGGAAACACCATATATTTT; V: TRBV5-6; size: NA; J: TRBJ1-3; D: TRBD1
CDR3: CASRAGLAGYNEQFF; DNA: TGTGCCAGCAGGGCGGGACTAGCGGGATACAATGAGCAGTTCTTC; V: TRBV7-2; size: NA; J: TRBJ2-1; D: TRBD2
CDR3: CASSPRTGDNEQFF; DNA: TGTGCCAGCAGTCCTCGGACAGGGGACAATGAGCAGTTCTTC; V: TRBV28; size: NA; J: TRBJ2-1; D: TRBD1
CDR3: CASSRDRINTDTQYF; DNA: TGTGCCAGCAGCCGAGACAGAATCAACACAGATACGCAGTATTTT; V: TRBV2; size: NA; J: TRBJ2-3; D: NA
CDR3: CSVDDVLVYNEQFF; DNA: TGCAGCGTCGACGACGTACTTGTCTACAATGAGCAGTTCTTC; V: TRBV29-1; size: NA; J: TRBJ2-1; D: NA
CDR3: CASSDGTGEAYEQYF; DNA: TGTGCCAGCAGCGATGGGACAGGGGAAGCCTACGAGCAGTACTTC; V: TRBV2; size: NA; J: TRBJ2-7; D: TRBD1
CDR3: CASSLAGGTTGELFF; DNA: TGCGCCAGCAGCTTGGCCGGCGGGACCACCGGGGAGCTGTTTTTT; V: TRBV5-1; size: NA; J: TRBJ2-2; D: NA
CDR3: CASSYYRRGETQYF; DNA: TGTGCCAGCAGTTACTACCGGCGGGGGGAGACCCAGTACTTC; V: TRBV6-5; size: NA; J: TRBJ2-5; D: TRBD2
CDR3: CAWIPVGAGAEAFF; DNA: TGTGCCTGGATCCCCGTAGGGGCGGGCGCTGAAGCTTTCTTT; V: TRBV30; size: NA; J: TRBJ1-1; D: NA
CDR3: CAIRPGETGYTF; DNA: TGTGCCATCAGACCGGGTGAAACTGGCTACACCTTC; V: TRBV10-3; size: NA; J: TRBJ1-2; D: NA
CDR3: CASSLDSLYGYTF; DNA: TGTGCCAGCAGCTTGGACAGCCTGTATGGCTACACCTTC; V: TRBV5-4; size: NA; J: TRBJ1-2; D: NA
CDR3: CAWTVGQPGNTIYF; DNA: TGTGCCTGGACTGTGGGACAGCCTGGAAACACCATATATTTT; V: TRBV30; size: NA; J: TRBJ1-3; D: TRBD1
CDR3: CASRESGGNYGYTF; DNA: TGTGCCAGCAGAGAATCAGGGGGTAACTATGGCTACACCTTC; V: TRBV6-5; size: NA; J: TRBJ1-2; D: TRBD1
CDR3: CAWRRTDFEKLFF; DNA: TGTGCCTGGAGACGGACAGATTTTGAAAAACTGTTTTTT; V: TRBV30; size: NA; J: TRBJ1-4; D: NA
CDR3: CASSLTSNQPQHF; DNA: TGTGCCAGCAGCTTAACTAGCAATCAGCCCCAGCATTTT; V: TRBV7-9; size: NA; J: TRBJ1-5; D: NA
CDR3: CASSFTGETQYF; DNA: TGTGCCAGCAGTTTCACAGGAGAGACCCAGTACTTC; V: TRBV27; size: NA; J: TRBJ2-5; D: NA
CDR3: CASSYRTVNTGELFF; DNA: TGTGCCAGCAGTTACCGGACGGTGAACACCGGGGAGCTGTTTTTT; V: TRBV6-5; size: NA; J: TRBJ2-2; D: NA
CDR3: CASSEQGAYYGYTF; DNA: TGTGCCAGCAGTGAACAGGGGGCTTACTATGGCTACACCTTC; V: TRBV6-1; size: NA; J: TRBJ1-2; D: TRBD1
CDR3: CAWSGISTDTQYF; DNA: TGTGCCTGGAGTGGTATCAGCACAGATACGCAGTATTTT; V: TRBV30; size: NA; J: TRBJ2-3; D: NA
CDR3: CASSFSSTVRGNTIYF; DNA: TGTGCCAGCAGTTTCTCCTCGACGGTTCGTGGAAACACCATATATTTT; V: TRBV28; size: NA; J: TRBJ1-3; D: NA
CDR3: CASSSGTGGADTQYF; DNA: TGTGCCAGCAGTTCGGGGACAGGGGGCGCGGATACGCAGTATTTT; V: TRBV28; size: once; J: TRBJ2-3; D: TRBD1
CDR3: CASSTSRGRLVNEQFF; DNA: TGTGCCAGCAGTACCTCAAGGGGCAGGTTGGTCAATGAGCAGTTCTTC; V: TRBV27; size: NA; J: TRBJ2-1; D: NA
CDR3: CASSRQGTLYNEQFF; DNA: TGTGCCAGCAGCCGACAGGGCACACTCTACAATGAGCAGTTCTTC; V: TRBV25-1; size: once; J: TRBJ2-1; D: TRBD1
CDR3: CASSAGPGGNQPQHF; DNA: TGTGCCAGCAGCGCGGGACCCGGAGGGAATCAGCCCCAGCATTTT; V: TRBV9; size: once; J: TRBJ1-5; D: NA
CDR3: CATSRDPGESEAFF; DNA: TGTGCCACCAGCAGAGATCCTGGGGAGTCTGAAGCTTTCTTT; V: TRBV15; size: NA; J: TRBJ1-1; D: NA
CDR3: CASSLGVAGPDTQYF; DNA: TGTGCCAGCAGCCTCGGGGTAGCGGGACCAGATACGCAGTATTTT; V: TRBV11-2; size: once; J: TRBJ2-3; D: TRBD2
CDR3: CASNAGLAQETQYF; DNA: TGTGCCAGCAACGCCGGACTAGCCCAGGAGACCCAGTACTTC; V: TRBV5-5; size: NA; J: TRBJ2-5; D: TRBD2
CDR3: CASSPGGVRETQYF; DNA: TGTGCCAGCAGCCCTGGGGGGGTAAGAGAGACCCAGTACTTC; V: TRBV7-2; size: few; J: TRBJ2-5; D: TRBD2
CDR3: CAISRANTEAFF; DNA: TGTGCCATCTCGAGAGCGAACACTGAAGCTTTCTTT; V: TRBV6-1; size: NA; J: TRBJ1-1; D: NA